This TCR beta chain is drawn from a study of T cells in Graves' hyperthyroidism and ophthalmopathy. This CDR3 spans 14 amino acids. Germline assignment: CDR1 MNHEY and CDR2 SVGAGI. Trimming left V 4 bases short and J 4 bases short, with 13 bases between. PBMCs were obtained from over 8.5 ml fresh peripheral blood. This clonotype was seen a few times. Regions amplified from RNA transcripts were the TCR beta CDR3 regions. TCR CDR3 underwent first-round RT-PCR with the HTBI primer set. TCRdb called the multiplex PCR reads again in MiXCR, with one record for every CDR3 protein. The sample holds some 740,000 distinct CDR3 sequences, 14% seen once.

Specimen: blood. The chain couples TRBV6-5 to TRBJ2-5; no reliable D call. The clonotype originates from a woman younger than 30 with Graves' hyperthyroidism. The CDR3, as DNA: TGTGCCAGCAGTTCGAACCTCGTGCGAGAGACCCAGTACTTC. Protein product: CASSSNLVRETQYF.